This T cell receptor beta chain was found in a study of cytomegalovirus exposure and HLA in healthy donors. General study points: A later analysis linked a missense DCLRE1C variant to TCR beta V- and J-gene trimming. TRBV6-2, TRBV6-3 and some other V segments were unresolvable in 87-base-pair reads. Per a later analysis, HLA-associated TCR beta chains showed more clonal expansion than other, equally common TCR beta chains. An apparent linkage of common viral pathogens to several of the most significant clusters emerged in a later analysis.

Germline loops: CDR1 MNHNY, CDR2 SVGAGI (reference sequence). This CDR3 is built from 13 residues. With 2 bases removed from V and 0 bases from J, the gap between germline ends came to 5 bases. PCR involved 60 Vbeta and 13 Jbeta primers. Data came from immunoSEQ multiplex PCR; TCRdb stores just in-frame clones and leaves some out. This sample carries 40,000 or so clones, almost 70% of them seen once, and the ten largest clones take roughly 4%. With regard to this clone: Its antigen is unknown.

The sequenced sample consisted of PBMCs. The TCR originated in a man between 40 and 49 years old in good health and CMV-seronegative. The chain links TRBV6-6 to TRBJ2-7; D is uncertain. The DNA of the CDR3 is TGTGCCAGCAGTTACGACTTCTCCTACGAGCAGTACTTC. This sequence encodes CASSYDFSYEQYF.